This TCR beta chain was observed in a study of siplizumab effects on memory and regulatory T cells. General study findings and limits: Naive T cells seemed more diverse than memory cells; they also seemed major alloresponse contributors. Tregs that proliferated in siplizumab cultures did not have their suppressive function confirmed.

This clone was detected only once. Its antigen is not identified. The germline V gene encodes CDR1 MNHEY and CDR2 SVGAGI. The CDR3 runs 13 residues. The V gene lost 10 bases and the J gene lost 0 bases, with 9 bases spanning the gap. Clones were read by immunoSEQ multiplex PCR, and TCRdb kept only the in-frame ones, dropping some. The data show tens of thousands of clones, with 93% seen just once and roughly 5% held by the top ten. Input material: CD8+ T cells sorted from blood. The chain links TRBV6-5 to TRBJ1-4; D not resolved. The receptor comes from a human donor in good health. This CDR3 is CATRGSTNEKLFF. As DNA, the CDR3 is TGTGCCACACGGGGTTCAACTAATGAAAAACTGTTTTTT.